This T cell receptor (beta chain) stems from a study of cytomegalovirus exposure and HLA in healthy donors. Study as a whole: The same platform was used for the 120 or so validation repertoires as for the roughly 730 first-cohort repertoires, as reported in a later analysis. Regarding the study as a whole: Cytomegalovirus association was listed for under 200 TCR beta chains. Rare sequences made up most TCRs, while some public TCRs were found in many donors.

It was the approximately 130-subject validation cohort, separate from the roughly 700-subject first cohort, to which the donors belonged. Data came from immunoSEQ multiplex PCR; TCRdb stores just in-frame clones and leaves some out. This sample has about 130,000 clones; nearly 90% occur once, and the top ten carry over 8.5%. As to this clone: No antigen is known for it.

The CDR3 is made up of 15 amino acids. The V segment lost 2 bases and the J segment 5 bases; nucleotides outside the gene matches: 3. Germline CDR1 MNHEY, CDR2 SVGAGI. The specimen was PBMCs. This rearrangement joins TRBV6-5 to TRBJ2-1; 10 bases align to TRBD2. The sequence was obtained from a woman aged 18-29 years in good health and CMV-seropositive. The CDR3 bases are TGTGCCAGCAGTTACGATAGCGGGGGGAACAATGAGCAGTTCTTC. Its translation: CASSYDSGGNNEQFF.